These T cell receptor beta chains were read from a single sample in a study of blood T cell repertoires in COVID-19. Data came from immunoSEQ multiplex PCR; TCRdb stores just in-frame clones and leaves some out. The profile covers under 100,000 clones, with approximately 80% appearing a single time and more than 10% taken by the ten largest. Sequenced material: peripheral blood. These receptor sequences come from a human donor in a cohort sampled during active COVID-19. Both conserved end residues are part of each CDR3. The order of the fields is D gene, V gene, J gene, clone size, CDR3 protein, CDR3 DNA. D genes are given only for firm matches. Size values are once, few and many counts, or a class for expanded clones, and some rows have none.

d_call: TRBD1; v_call: TRBV30; j_call: TRBJ1-5; clone_size: -; cdr3_aa: CAWSGTGVQPQHF; cdr3_nt: TGTGCCTGGAGTGGTACAGGGGTACAGCCCCAGCATTTT
d_call: TRBD1; v_call: TRBV5-8; j_call: TRBJ2-5; clone_size: -; cdr3_aa: CASSSRTGGTQETQYF; cdr3_nt: TGTGCCAGCAGCTCGAGGACAGGGGGGACACAAGAGACCCAGTACTTC
d_call: -; v_call: TRBV5-1; j_call: TRBJ2-3; clone_size: -; cdr3_aa: CASSSGVSDTQYF; cdr3_nt: TGCGCCAGCAGCTCCGGGGTGTCTGATACGCAGTATTTT
d_call: TRBD1; v_call: TRBV9; j_call: TRBJ1-1; clone_size: -; cdr3_aa: CASRSSGGSEAFF; cdr3_nt: TGTGCCAGCAGAAGTTCAGGGGGCAGTGAAGCTTTCTTT
d_call: -; v_call: TRBV11-2; j_call: TRBJ1-2; clone_size: -; cdr3_aa: CASSLVASNYGYTF; cdr3_nt: TGTGCCAGCAGCTTAGTAGCCAGTAACTATGGCTACACCTTC
d_call: -; v_call: TRBV23-1; j_call: TRBJ2-3; clone_size: -; cdr3_aa: CASSQSRMVADTQYF; cdr3_nt: TGCGCCAGCAGTCAATCCAGGATGGTAGCAGATACGCAGTATTTT
d_call: TRBD1; v_call: TRBV4-1; j_call: TRBJ1-1; clone_size: -; cdr3_aa: CASSHEGQGATEAFF; cdr3_nt: TGCGCCAGCAGCCATGAAGGACAGGGGGCGACTGAAGCTTTCTTT
d_call: TRBD1; v_call: TRBV19; j_call: TRBJ1-5; clone_size: few; cdr3_aa: CASSNDREEQPQHF; cdr3_nt: TGTGCCAGTAGTAATGACAGGGAGGAACAGCCCCAGCATTTT
d_call: -; v_call: TRBV19; j_call: TRBJ1-5; clone_size: medium-sized; cdr3_aa: CASSIIGDNQPQHF; cdr3_nt: TGTGCCAGTAGTATTATCGGGGACAATCAGCCCCAGCATTTT
d_call: TRBD1; v_call: TRBV5-4; j_call: TRBJ1-2; clone_size: once; cdr3_aa: CASSSRDRVIDYGYTF; cdr3_nt: TGTGCCAGCAGCTCACGGGACAGGGTTATCGACTATGGCTACACCTTC
d_call: TRBD1; v_call: TRBV30; j_call: TRBJ1-2; clone_size: -; cdr3_aa: CAWSRTGHGYTF; cdr3_nt: TGTGCCTGGAGTCGGACAGGGCATGGCTACACCTTC
d_call: TRBD1; v_call: TRBV10-3; j_call: TRBJ1-2; clone_size: -; cdr3_aa: CAISDKGQAFGYTF; cdr3_nt: TGTGCCATCAGTGACAAGGGACAGGCGTTCGGCTACACCTTC
d_call: -; v_call: TRBV5-6; j_call: TRBJ1-2; clone_size: -; cdr3_aa: CASSLGGGYTF; cdr3_nt: TGTGCCAGCAGCTTGGGAGGCGGCTACACCTTC
d_call: -; v_call: TRBV7-9; j_call: TRBJ1-1; clone_size: once; cdr3_aa: CASSAQEGGTEAFF; cdr3_nt: TGTGCCAGCAGCGCCCAAGAAGGGGGAACTGAAGCTTTCTTT
d_call: TRBD2; v_call: TRBV5-1; j_call: TRBJ2-2; clone_size: few; cdr3_aa: CASSFGGVRNTGELFF; cdr3_nt: TGCGCCAGCAGCTTTGGGGGGGTGAGGAACACCGGGGAGCTGTTTTTT
d_call: -; v_call: TRBV7-9; j_call: TRBJ1-2; clone_size: -; cdr3_aa: CASSLRQTLWDGYTF; cdr3_nt: TGTGCCAGCAGCTTACGACAGACCCTGTGGGATGGCTACACCTTC
d_call: TRBD1; v_call: TRBV5-4; j_call: TRBJ1-2; clone_size: once; cdr3_aa: CASSSTEQGSYGYTF; cdr3_nt: TGTGCCAGCAGCTCCACAGAACAGGGGAGCTATGGCTACACCTTC
d_call: -; v_call: TRBV30; j_call: TRBJ1-2; clone_size: -; cdr3_aa: CACTVWVSYGYTF; cdr3_nt: TGTGCCTGTACAGTTTGGGTGAGCTATGGCTACACCTTC
d_call: TRBD2; v_call: TRBV6-1; j_call: TRBJ2-7; clone_size: once; cdr3_aa: CASSQATTSTYEQYF; cdr3_nt: TGTGCCAGCAGTCAAGCTACGACTAGCACCTACGAGCAGTACTTC
d_call: -; v_call: TRBV5-1; j_call: TRBJ2-1; clone_size: -; cdr3_aa: CASSLDRYNEQFF; cdr3_nt: TGCGCCAGCAGCTTGGACAGATACAATGAGCAGTTCTTC
d_call: TRBD2; v_call: TRBV5-1; j_call: TRBJ2-3; clone_size: -; cdr3_aa: CASSLAWVSGGADTQYF; cdr3_nt: TGCGCCAGCAGCTTGGCCTGGGTTAGCGGGGGGGCAGATACGCAGTATTTT
d_call: TRBD2; v_call: TRBV5-4; j_call: TRBJ2-1; clone_size: -; cdr3_aa: CASSSGTSGYNEQFF; cdr3_nt: TGTGCCAGCAGCTCGGGGACTAGCGGGTACAATGAGCAGTTCTTC
d_call: TRBD1; v_call: TRBV5-6; j_call: TRBJ2-7; clone_size: -; cdr3_aa: CASSPRGQGSTYEQYF; cdr3_nt: TGTGCCAGCAGCCCCCGGGGACAGGGTTCGACCTACGAGCAGTACTTC
d_call: TRBD2; v_call: TRBV6-1; j_call: TRBJ2-1; clone_size: -; cdr3_aa: CASSVLSGTSVYNEQFF; cdr3_nt: TGTGCCAGCAGTGTCCTCTCCGGGACTAGCGTCTACAATGAGCAGTTCTTC
d_call: TRBD1; v_call: TRBV6-5; j_call: TRBJ1-2; clone_size: -; cdr3_aa: CASSSPGQALYGYTF; cdr3_nt: TGTGCCAGCAGTTCCCCGGGACAGGCCCTCTATGGCTACACCTTC
d_call: TRBD1; v_call: TRBV6-5; j_call: TRBJ2-3; clone_size: -; cdr3_aa: CASSSRTGRLTDTQYF; cdr3_nt: TGTGCCAGCAGTTCAAGGACAGGGCGCCTCACAGATACGCAGTATTTT